This T cell receptor beta chain was sequenced for a study of T cells in Graves' hyperthyroidism and ophthalmopathy. Study results and caveats: The majority of expanded thyroid clonotypes above 0.001 also appeared in blood.

This clonotype has more than one count but fewer than ten. Its target is unknown. Regions amplified from RNA transcripts were the TCR beta CDR3 regions. When the TCR CDR3 underwent first-round RT-PCR, the HTBI primer set was used. Via MiXCR, TCRdb re-called the multiplex PCR reads, giving one row per CDR3 protein. The sample shows 600,000 to 650,000 distinct CDR3 sequences, less than 25% of them seen only once. The CDR3 length is 17 residues. J lost 4 bases, V lost 3 bases, and 12 bases had no gene match. Germline CDR1 is SNHLY and CDR2 is FYNNEI. The clonotype originates from a man aged 30-40 years with Graves' ophthalmopathy. The specimen was blood. The gene calls are TRBV2 and TRBJ2-5; the match to TRBD2 covers 9 bases. Written as DNA, the CDR3 is TGTGCCAGCAGTGACCCGGGTCAGAAGCGGGAGGCAGAGACCCAGTACTTC. Residues: CASSDPGQKREAETQYF.